Below are 24 T cell receptor beta chains sequenced from a single sample in a study of tumor and adjacent non-tumor tissue in lung cancer (dated by TCRdb to 2016 to 2018). RNA was isolated from bulk unsorted tissue, and RNA quality was assessed with a NanoDrop ND-1000 and an Agilent 2100. The receptor library was made with multiplex PCR. The sequencer was an Illumina HiSeq 2500. TCRbeta libraries were constructed through three rounds of nested PCR with primers (Table S4) according to protocols adapted from ARM-PCR. Using fastp at Q25 and MiXCR, TCRdb reprocessed the public reads and kept productive beta chains. Each entry is one CDR3 protein sequence, shown with its most common DNA and genes. The sample contains tens of thousands of distinct CDR3 sequences, less than 80% of them found a single time. The biggest ten clones account for around 19% of the sample. Specimen: lung tumor tissue. These receptors all stem from a man aged 55 to 70 with non-small cell lung cancer.

V gene TRBV10-3 combines with J gene TRBJ2-7; no reliable D call. The ends were cut back, 5 bases at V and 3 bases at J, with 8 bases in the middle. Germline V gene sequence: CDR1 ENHRY, CDR2 SYGVKD. CDR3 length equals 12 residues. CDR3 DNA sequence: TGTGCCATCAGTAACTCAGACTACGAGCAGTACTTC. It is translated as CAISNSDYEQYF.

This clonotype has ten or more counts. This may stem from a read error, because a much larger clone lies one nucleotide away. The chain links TRBV4-3 to TRBJ2-1; the match to TRBD1 covers 9 bases. The CDR3 covers 14 residues. Trimming cost V 4 bases and J 7 bases; bases outside gene matches: 5. Looked up from germline, CDR1 is LGHNA and CDR2 is YSLEER. CDR3 residues: CASSLTGTGNEQFF. The CDR3 bases are TGCGCCAGCAGCCTGACCGGGACAGGGAATGAGCAGTTCTTC.

With respect to this clonotype: One end of the junction is discordant with germline, which a read error may explain. The chain is built from TRBV6-1 and TRBJ2-3, with 9 bases identical to TRBD1. CDR3 size: 15 residues. Germline V lookup: CDR1 MNHNS, CDR2 SASEGT. CDR3 loop: CVSSGRDRVPDTHYF. The CDR3 DNA follows: TGTGTCAGCAGTGGCCGGGACAGGGTGCCAGATACGCACTATTTT.

Turning to this clonotype: The missing conserved phenylalanine or tryptophan at the end of this CDR3 makes a read error likely. The J gene is TRBJ1-2, the V gene TRBV5-5; D remains ambiguous. The CDR3 is made up of 12 amino acids. CDR1 SGHKS and CDR2 YYEKEE come from the germline V gene (reference sequence). V lost 4 bases and J lost 4, with 8 bases in between. The CDR3 nucleotides read TGTGCCAGCAGCCCCGACACCTATGGCTACACCCTC. This translates into CASSPDTYGYTL.

In the case of this clonotype: An end of the junction differs from the germline gene, which may be a read error. This chain joins TRBV11-2 and TRBJ2-1, with D hard to call. In germline, CDR1 is SGHAT, CDR2 FQNNGV. CDR3 length equals 15 residues. Written as DNA, the CDR3 is TGTGCAAGCAGCTTAAGCACTAATCTTTACAATGAGGAGTTCTTC. This codes for CASSLSTNLYNEEFF.

This clonotype was seen many times. The chain joins TRBV20-1 to TRBJ1-2; 8 bases line up with TRBD1. The CDR3 extends over 12 amino acids. With 5 bases clipped from V and 4 bases from J, the junction kept 3 bases outside the gene matches. In germline, CDR1 is DFQATT, CDR2 SNEGSKA (reference sequence). The CDR3, as DNA: TGCAGTGCTGAGGGACAGGCCTATGGCTACACCTTC. It yields the protein CSAEGQAYGYTF.

This clonotype was counted many times. The chain joins TRBV6-1 to TRBJ1-5; perhaps TRBD1 as D (5 bases). V lost 3 bases to trimming and J lost 2 bases, with 11 bases between them. The length of the CDR3 is 15 residues. Germline V gene lookup returns CDR1 MNHNS and CDR2 SASEGT. The CDR3 DNA sequence: TGTGCCAGCAGTGATTCAGGGTTTGGCAATCAGCCCCAGCATTTT. It specifies CASSDSGFGNQPQHF.

Notes on this clonotype: The junction departs from the called germline gene at one end, perhaps through a read error. The CDR3 coding sequence is TGTGCCAGCAGTTCCATCGACGGAACCCCCGAGACCCACTACTTT. It encodes CASSSIDGTPETHYF. This sequence joins TRBV12-3 or TRBV12-4 and TRBJ2-5; no clear D. The CDR3 covers 15 residues.

Within the sample, this clonotype is medium-sized. The chain links TRBV11-3 to TRBJ2-1, with a tentative D call TRBD2 (5 bases). V lost 6 bases and J lost 7, with 13 bases in between. The CDR3 has 13 residues. Germline V CDR1 and CDR2: SGHNT, YENEEA. The CDR3 coding sequence is TGTGCCAGCAGACCGGGGAGCACGAATGAGCAGTTCTTC. Its translation: CASRPGSTNEQFF.

In its sample, this clonotype was seen many times. For the CDR3, the DNA is TGCGCCAGCAGCCAAGCAGACAGGGTCTCCAGTAAAGCTTTCTTT. Translating it yields CASSQADRVSSKAFF. This chain connects TRBV4-1 to TRBJ1-1; 7 nucleotides align to TRBD1. Trimming took 1 base from V and 9 from J; bases not matched to a gene: 11. The CDR3 has 15 residues. Germline CDR1 and CDR2: MGHRA and YSYEKL.

This clonotype was counted at least ten times. The chain employs TRBV6-1 and TRBJ2-7, with D perhaps matching TRBD2 (5 bases). Germline V gene data show CDR1 as MNHNS and CDR2 as SASEGT. V lost 3 bases and J 3 bases, leaving 9 bases between the germline ends. The CDR3 runs to 13 residues. DNA of the CDR3: TGTGCCAGCAGTGAGTCCGGGGTCTACGAGCAGTACTTC. Protein product: CASSESGVYEQYF.

The chain combines TRBV6-6 with TRBJ1-3, with 12 bases fitting TRBD1. Germline trimming cut 4 bases from V and 5 bases from J; bases unmatched to any gene: 3. The CDR3 length is 15 residues. Germline-derived CDR1 and CDR2 are MNHNY and SVGAGI (reference sequence). The CDR3 coding sequence is TGTGCCAGCAGTTGGGGACAGGGGGCGAGAAACACCATATATTTT. It is translated as CASSWGQGARNTIYF.

V is TRBV28 and J is TRBJ1-1; D may be TRBD1 (5 bases). The CDR3 runs to 14 residues. V was cut by 2 bases and J by 4 bases, with 11 bases left in between. Germline-derived CDR1 and CDR2 are MDHEN and SYDVKM. The CDR3: CASSLPGRGTEAFF. CDR3 nucleotides: TGTGCCAGCAGTTTACCCGGGAGGGGCACTGAAGCTTTCTTT.

Of note for this clonotype: One junction end disagrees with the germline gene, perhaps due to a read error. J is TRBJ2-3 and V is TRBV6-6; a possible D gene is TRBD1 (6 bases). CDR1 is MNHNY, CDR2 SVGAGI, per germline (reference sequence). This CDR3 is 17 amino acids long. CDR3 loop: CACSYGKDSLYTDTQYF. DNA for the CDR3: TGTGCCTGCAGTTACGGGAAGGACAGTTTATACACAGATACGCAGTATTTT.

This clonotype has a count of ten or more. The chain joins TRBV20-1 to TRBJ2-1; 8 bases are a match to TRBD2. The CDR3 length is 11 residues. V lost 2 bases to trimming and J lost 14 bases; unmatched junction nucleotides: 5. Germline CDR1 is DFQATT and CDR2 is SNEGSKA (reference sequence). CDR3 DNA sequence: TGCAGTGCTAGACTCGGACTAGCTGAGTTCTTC. This encodes CSARLGLAEFF.

The V and J genes are TRBV7-9 and TRBJ2-1; no clear D. The germline V gene encodes CDR1 SEHNR and CDR2 FQNEAQ (reference sequence). The CDR3 sequence is 14 residues long. Between the trimmed V and J ends, which lost 7 bases and 2 bases, there was a span of 12 bases. The CDR3 nucleotides read TGTGCCAGCAAGGCGGTGCCCCCCTACAATGAGCAGTTCTTC. Residues: CASKAVPPYNEQFF.

Note on this clonotype: A junction end diverges from the germline sequence, so it may reflect a read error. The chain is built from TRBV11-3 and TRBJ2-3; possibly TRBD1 for D (5 bases). CDR3 length: 14 residues. Germline V lookup: CDR1 SGHNT, CDR2 YENEEA. Here the CDR3 DNA reads TGTGTCAGCAGCTTAGTACAGGATGGTGATATGCAGTATTTT. Translated: CVSSLVQDGDMQYF. The full variable domain, rest sourced from reference TRBV11-3 and TRBJ2-3, is EAGVVQSPRYKIIEKKQPVAFWCNPISGHNTLYWYLQNLGQGPELLIRYENEEAVDDSQLPKDRFSAERLKGVDSTLKIQPAELGDSAVYLCVSSLVQDGDMQYFGPGTRLTVL.

To note about this clonotype: This could be a read error, since a much larger clone is one nucleotide away. The rearrangement links TRBV11-2 to TRBJ2-1; D gene uncertain. Germline lookup yields CDR1 SGHAT and CDR2 FQNNGV. The ends were cut back, 0 bases at V and 0 bases at J, with 6 bases in the middle. CDR3 size: 15 residues. CDR3 sequence: CASSLDDSSYNEQFF. CDR3 DNA sequence: TGTGCCAGCAGCTTAGATGATAGCTCCTACAATGAGCAGTTCTTC.

This clonotype was detected only a few times. One base away lies a much larger clone, so this may be a sequencing read error. This chain joins TRBV12-3 or TRBV12-4 and TRBJ2-3; TRBD2 is a possible D gene (6 bases). The CDR3 has 19 residues. The CDR3 nucleotides are TGTGCCAGCAGCGTTGGGATGGGGGACCTAGCGTCCAAGACAGATATGCAGTATTTT. Its translation is CASSVGMGDLASKTDMQYF.

For this clonotype: A junction boundary mismatches the germline segment, possibly from a read error. V is TRBV12-3 or TRBV12-4 and J is TRBJ2-1, with D unresolved. This CDR3 is built from 13 residues. The CDR3 spells CASSLDNYNEQLF. The CDR3 bases are TGTGCCAGCAGTTTGGATAACTACAATGAGCAGTTATTC.

Comments on this clonotype: One end of the junction does not line up with germline, which may come from a read error. The chain employs TRBV7-8 and TRBJ2-2; possibly TRBD1 or TRBD2 for D (5 bases each). CDR1 SGHVS and CDR2 FQNEAQ come from the germline V gene. The CDR3 sequence is 14 residues long. The CDR3 loop reads CASNLGTYTGELFF. CDR3 nucleotides: TGTGCCAGCAACTTAGGGACGTACACCGGGGAGCTGTTTTTT.

J is TRBJ1-1 and V is TRBV29-1; D is uncertain. CDR1 is SQVTM, CDR2 ANQGSEA, per germline. The CDR3 covers 15 residues. The V end lost 8 bases, the J end lost 0 bases, and 19 bases lay between the germline ends. CDR3 nucleotide sequence: TGCAGCATTGTACTACTAGAAGGAATGAACACTGAAGCTTTCTTT. Residues: CSIVLLEGMNTEAFF. Full variable domain (outside the CDR3, taken from reference TRBV29-1 and TRBJ1-1): SAVISQKPSRDICQRGTSLTIQCQVDSQVTMMFWYRQQPGQSLTLIATANQGSEATYESGFVIDKFPISRPNLTFSTLTVSNMSPEDSSIYLCSIVLLEGMNTEAFFGQGTRLTVV.

This clonotype showed up many times. This sequence joins TRBV6-1 and TRBJ2-7; D gene unclear. CDR3 size: 16 residues. Trimming cost V 2 bases and J 7 bases, with 21 bases left between them. The V gene's germline CDR1 is MNHNS and CDR2 SASEGT. The CDR3 DNA follows: TGTGCCAGCAGTGAATCAGCTCGTCGTCCCCGTGAGGAGCAGTACTTC. Translated, it gives CASSESARRPREEQYF.

This clonotype is labeled medium-sized. Mismatch with germline at one junction end may stem from a read error. The chain recombines TRBV20-1 with TRBJ2-5, with 7 nucleotides matching TRBD2. CDR1 and CDR2 from the germline V gene are DFQATT and SNEGSKA (reference sequence). This CDR3 has 11 amino acids. The CDR3 protein is CSARVAGPELF. Here the CDR3 DNA reads TGCAGTGCTAGGGTAGCGGGCCCCGAACTCTTC.